Only a few counts were recorded for the clone carrying this TCR beta chain. Its cognate antigen is unknown. This sample was included in a study of identical twins. Study results and caveats: It was possible that invariant MAIT and iNKT cells partly confounded the zero-insertion analyses.

CDR1 and CDR2 from the germline V gene are KGHSH and LQKENI. This CDR3 contains 18 residues. V gave up 2 bases and J gave up 9 bases; unmatched junction bases: 17. Template switching introduced a universal primer site, and the cDNA bore unique molecular identifiers. Via MiXCR, TCRdb re-called the 5' RACE reads, giving one row per CDR3 protein. Seen here are about 570,000 distinct CDR3 sequences, 9.6% observed once, and the top ten hold approximately 3.2%. The sample also formed part of further work on yellow fever vaccine responses in identical twins.

This clonotype was obtained from a woman under 30 in good health. The chain couples TRBV18 to TRBJ2-1; 9 nucleotides agree with TRBD1. Source material: PBMCs. CDR3 residues: CASSPGSLGTGPYSEQFF. The DNA of the CDR3 is TGTGCCAGCTCACCAGGTTCCTTGGGGACAGGGCCATATAGTGAGCAGTTCTTC.